This TCR beta chain derives from a study of blood T cells in healthy people across ages. Then a second PCR, running roughly 7 to 12 cycles, was carried out with a sample-barcoded 5' primer and a J-beta primer mix. One entry per CDR3 protein, called by TCRdb with MiXCR from the 5' RACE reads. Among around 970,000 distinct CDR3 sequences listed, roughly 51% were seen once. V gave up 1 base and J gave up 3 bases; unmatched junction bases: 4. The CDR3 is made up of 15 amino acids. The V gene's germline CDR1 is SGHTA and CDR2 FQGNSA. General study results and limits: Per million T cells, TCR beta diversity dropped roughly linearly as age increased. CMV status of donors was not determined, possibly confounding expanded clonotype changes. Investigators viewed diversity estimates from one million T cells as underestimates, the study reported.

There are a few counts of this clonotype. Its antigen is undetermined. Sequenced: blood. The receptor comes from a woman aged 55-69 years in good health. This chain joins TRBV7-2 and TRBJ2-3, with 7 bases aligning to TRBD2. The CDR3 DNA reads as TGTGCCAGCAGCTTAGACGGGACTAAGACAGATACGCAGTATTTT. Encoded protein: CASSLDGTKTDTQYF.